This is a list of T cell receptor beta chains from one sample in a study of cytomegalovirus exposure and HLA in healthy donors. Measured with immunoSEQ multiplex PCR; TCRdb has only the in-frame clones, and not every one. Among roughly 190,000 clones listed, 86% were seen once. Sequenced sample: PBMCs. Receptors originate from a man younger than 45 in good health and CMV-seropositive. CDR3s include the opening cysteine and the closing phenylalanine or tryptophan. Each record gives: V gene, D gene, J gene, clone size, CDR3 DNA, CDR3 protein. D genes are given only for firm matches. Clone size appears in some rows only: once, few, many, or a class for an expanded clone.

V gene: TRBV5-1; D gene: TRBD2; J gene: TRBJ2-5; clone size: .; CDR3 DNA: TGCGCCAGCAGCTCCACTAGCGGGGGGGCAGGGGAGACCCAGTACTTC; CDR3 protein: CASSSTSGGAGETQYF
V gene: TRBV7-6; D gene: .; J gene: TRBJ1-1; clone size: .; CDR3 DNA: TGTGCCAGCAGCTTAGGAGGCGGAGGGAACACTGAAGCTTTCTTT; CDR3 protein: CASSLGGGGNTEAFF
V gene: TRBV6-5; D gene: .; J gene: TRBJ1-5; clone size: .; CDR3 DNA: TGTGCCAGCAGTCATACAGGAATCGGGGATCAGCCCCAGCATTTT; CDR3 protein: CASSHTGIGDQPQHF
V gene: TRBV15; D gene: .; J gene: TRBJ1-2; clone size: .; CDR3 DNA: TGTGCCACCAGCAGAGAGATCCGAGGGACTCAGGGCTACACCTTC; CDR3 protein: CATSREIRGTQGYTF
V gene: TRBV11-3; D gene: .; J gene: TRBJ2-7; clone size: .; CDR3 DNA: TGTGCCAGCAGCCCTAGGACCCAGGGGGGCCCGAGCTCCTACGAGCAGTACTTC; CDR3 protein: CASSPRTQGGPSSYEQYF
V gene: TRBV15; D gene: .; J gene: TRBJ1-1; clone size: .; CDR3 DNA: TGTGCCACCAGCAGCCACAAGATGAACACTGAAGCTTTCTTT; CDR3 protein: CATSSHKMNTEAFF
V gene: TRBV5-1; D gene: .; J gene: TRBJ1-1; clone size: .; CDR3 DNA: TGCGCCAGCAGCTTGGAACAGTTGAACACTGAAGCTTTCTTT; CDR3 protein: CASSLEQLNTEAFF
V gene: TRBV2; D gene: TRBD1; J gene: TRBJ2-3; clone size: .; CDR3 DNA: TGTGCCAGCGTTCGGGACAGGGGAACAGATACGCAGTATTTT; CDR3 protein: CASVRDRGTDTQYF
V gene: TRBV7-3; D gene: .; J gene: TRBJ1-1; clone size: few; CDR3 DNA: TGTGCCAGCAGGGTCCAGGTGAACACTGAAGCTTTCTTT; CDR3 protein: CASRVQVNTEAFF
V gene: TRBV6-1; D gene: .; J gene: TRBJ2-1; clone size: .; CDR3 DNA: TGTGCCAGCAGGGTAGTTGACAATGAGCAGTTCTTC; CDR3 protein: CASRVVDNEQFF
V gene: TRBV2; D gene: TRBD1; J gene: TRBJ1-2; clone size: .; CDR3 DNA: TGTGCCAGCAACCCCCCGGGACAGAACTATGGCTACACCTTC; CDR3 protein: CASNPPGQNYGYTF
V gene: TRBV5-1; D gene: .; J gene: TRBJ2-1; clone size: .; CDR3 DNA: TGCGCCAGCGGGGGGACTCCCGCAACCACTCGTCACAATGAGCAGTTCTTC; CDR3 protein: CASGGTPATTRHNEQFF
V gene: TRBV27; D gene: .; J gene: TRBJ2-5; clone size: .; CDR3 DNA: TGTGCCAGCAGTTTATATGGGGTTGAGGCCCAGTACTTC; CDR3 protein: CASSLYGVEAQYF
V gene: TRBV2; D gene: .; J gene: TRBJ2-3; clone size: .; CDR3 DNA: TGTGCCAGCAGTGAGGGCCGCGCGGGCACAGATACGCAGTATTTT; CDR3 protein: CASSEGRAGTDTQYF
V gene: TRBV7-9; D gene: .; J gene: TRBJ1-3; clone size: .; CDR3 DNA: TGTGCCAGCAGCTTAGGGACAGCTGGAAACACCATATATTTT; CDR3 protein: CASSLGTAGNTIYF
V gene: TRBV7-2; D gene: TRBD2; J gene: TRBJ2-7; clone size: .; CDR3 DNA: TGTGCCAGCACAGCTTCTCCAGCGGGAGGTTTGGACGAGCAGTACTTC; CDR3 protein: CASTASPAGGLDEQYF
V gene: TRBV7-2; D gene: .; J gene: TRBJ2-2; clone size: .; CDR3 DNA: TGTGCCAGCAGCTCTGTGACGAGCGGAGGAGGCGGGGAGCTGTTTTTT; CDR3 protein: CASSSVTSGGGGELFF
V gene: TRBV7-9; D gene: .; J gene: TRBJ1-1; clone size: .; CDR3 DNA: TGTGCCAGCAGCCGAAGGGGGACTGAAGCTTTCTTT; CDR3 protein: CASSRRGTEAFF
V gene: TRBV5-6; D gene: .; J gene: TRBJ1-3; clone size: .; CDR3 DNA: TGTGCCAGCAGCTTACCGGCCCCGCCAGCCGGAAACACCATATATTTT; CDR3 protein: CASSLPAPPAGNTIYF
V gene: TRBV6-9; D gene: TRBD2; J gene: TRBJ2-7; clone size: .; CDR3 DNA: TGTGCCAGCAGTTCGAGACTAGCGGCTTACGAGCAGTACTTC; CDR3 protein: CASSSRLAAYEQYF
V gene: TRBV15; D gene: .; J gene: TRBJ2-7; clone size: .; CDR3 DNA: TGTGCCACCAGCTCACGCGTAAGGGGCTACGAGCAGTACTTC; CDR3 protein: CATSSRVRGYEQYF
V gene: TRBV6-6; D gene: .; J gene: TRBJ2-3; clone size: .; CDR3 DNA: TGTGCCAGCAGTTACGACCCTAGGGATACGCAGTATTTT; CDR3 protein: CASSYDPRDTQYF
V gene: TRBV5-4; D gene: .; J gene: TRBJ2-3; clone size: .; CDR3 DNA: TGTGCCAGCAACTTAGGCCGACGCACAGATACGCAGTATTTT; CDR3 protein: CASNLGRRTDTQYF
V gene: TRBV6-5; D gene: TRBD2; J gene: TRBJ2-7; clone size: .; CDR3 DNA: TGTGCCAGCAGTTACGGACGGGGGGACTCCTACGAGCAGTACTTC; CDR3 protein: CASSYGRGDSYEQYF
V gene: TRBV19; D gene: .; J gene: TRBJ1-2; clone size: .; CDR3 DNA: TGTGCCAGTAGCAGGGGAGGCGTTAACTATGGCTACACCTTC; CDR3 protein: CASSRGGVNYGYTF
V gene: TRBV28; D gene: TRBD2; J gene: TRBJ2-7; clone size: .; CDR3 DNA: TGTGCCAGCAGAGGGACAGCGGGGGGTCTCTACGAGCAGTACTTC; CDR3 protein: CASRGTAGGLYEQYF
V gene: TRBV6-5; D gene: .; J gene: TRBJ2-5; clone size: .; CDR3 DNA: TGTGCCAGCAGTTACTTCCCGACAGGCTCACAAGAGACCCAGTACTTC; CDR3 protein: CASSYFPTGSQETQYF
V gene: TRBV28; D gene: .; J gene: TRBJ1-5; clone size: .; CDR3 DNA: TGTGCCAGCAGGGCGGGGTCTTGGCCCCAGCATTTT; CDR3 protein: CASRAGSWPQHF
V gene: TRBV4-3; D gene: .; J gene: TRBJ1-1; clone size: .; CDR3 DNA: TGCGCCAGCAGCCAGCAGGTCTCTGCTGAAGCTTTCTTT; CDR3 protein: CASSQQVSAEAFF